A single sample gave rise to the 27 T cell receptor beta chains below, sequenced in a study of blood T cell repertoires in COVID-19. TCRdb keeps only in-frame clones here, not all; method: immunoSEQ multiplex PCR. Among around 200,000 clones listed, more than 75% were seen once. The sequencing sample was made of peripheral blood. These TCRs come from a man aged 70 or older with acute or convalescent COVID-19.

The rearrangement uses TRBV11-2 and TRBJ1-1; D not resolved. This CDR3 has 14 amino acids. Trimming cost V 1 base and J 1 base, with 7 bases left between them. Germline loops: CDR1 SGHAT, CDR2 FQNNGV. CDR3 amino acids: CASSLGAANTEAFF. CDR3 nucleotide sequence: TGTGCCAGCAGCTTAGGGGCAGCGAACACTGAAGCTTTCTTT.

The chain employs TRBV19 and TRBJ1-5, with TRBD1 identical over 8 bases. Per the germline V gene, CDR1 is LNHDA and CDR2 is SQIVND (reference sequence). The CDR3 covers 15 residues. V dropped 5 bases and J dropped 2; count of bases not matched to a gene: 5. The chain's CDR3 is CASSGGQVGNQPQHF. CDR3 in DNA: TGTGCCAGTAGTGGGGGACAGGTAGGCAATCAGCCCCAGCATTTT.

The chain carries TRBV7-8 and TRBJ2-2; no clear D gene. The length of the CDR3 is 15 residues. V dropped 3 bases and J dropped 3 bases, with 11 bases sitting between them. Germline CDR1 SGHVS, CDR2 FQNEAQ. CDR3 residues: CASSLALPYTGELFF. The CDR3 DNA reads as TGTGCCAGCAGCTTGGCTTTACCCTACACCGGGGAGCTGTTTTTT.

The chain joins TRBV30 to TRBJ1-4, with D possibly matching TRBD1 (6 bases). This CDR3 is 12 amino acids long. CDR1 and CDR2 from the germline V gene are GTSNPN and SVGIG (reference sequence). This CDR3 is CAGQAGEEKLFF. CDR3 coding DNA: TGTGCTGGTCAGGCAGGGGAGGAAAAACTGTTTTTT.

J is TRBJ1-1 and V is TRBV29-1; D perhaps matches TRBD1 (6 bases). Germline V gene lookup returns CDR1 SQVTM and CDR2 ANQGSEA. CDR3 length: 13 residues. The V end was cut by 4 bases, the J end by 1 base, with 10 bases between. In DNA, the CDR3 is TGCAGCGTTGCACAGGGAAGGAACACTGAAGCTTTCTTT. It translates to CSVAQGRNTEAFF.

The V call is TRBV6-5, the J call TRBJ1-2; D might be TRBD1 (5 bases). The V end was cut by 5 bases, the J end by 4 bases, with 17 bases between. The CDR3 covers 15 residues. Germline V gives CDR1 MNHEY, CDR2 SVGAGI. In DNA, the CDR3 is TGTGCCAGCAGTCCCGGACACCATGGGTTCTATGGCTACACCTTC. Its protein is CASSPGHHGFYGYTF.

V and J are TRBV27 and TRBJ2-2, with D perhaps matching TRBD2 (5 bases). Trimming removed 6 bases at V and 8 bases at J, with 10 bases between. The germline gives CDR1 MNHEY, CDR2 SMNVEV (reference sequence). The CDR3 is 12 residues long. CDR3 in amino acids: CASSREVGELFF. The CDR3 DNA follows: TGTGCCAGCAGCCGGGAAGTGGGGGAGCTGTTTTTT.

The chain is built from TRBV7-6 and TRBJ2-3, with D uncertain. CDR1 and CDR2 from the germline V gene are SGHVS and FNYEAQ. V lost 4 bases, J lost 0 bases, and 11 bases lay in between. CDR3 length: 15 residues. The CDR3 here is CASSSPLASTDTQYF. The CDR3 DNA is TGTGCCAGCAGCTCCCCGTTGGCTAGCACAGATACGCAGTATTTT.

The chain carries TRBV4-1 and TRBJ2-1; 8 positions match TRBD1. This CDR3 has 16 residues. V lost 0 bases to trimming and J lost 3 bases; unmatched junction nucleotides: 4. Per the germline V gene, CDR1 is MGHRA and CDR2 is YSYEKL. CDR3 sequence reads: CASSQDDRGFYNEQFF. As DNA, the CDR3 is TGCGCCAGCAGCCAAGATGACAGGGGTTTCTACAATGAGCAGTTCTTC.

The chain links TRBV6-1 to TRBJ1-6; D is perhaps TRBD1 (6 bases). Germline V CDR1 and CDR2: MNHNS, SASEGT. The CDR3 is 14 residues long. Trimming removed 2 bases from V and 14 bases from J, with 16 bases in between. CDR3 DNA sequence: TGTGCCAGCAGTGAATACAGGGAGCGTAGTTCCCTCCACTTT. It codes for CASSEYRERSSLHF.

This chain uses TRBV6-5 with TRBJ1-2, with 8 nucleotides matching TRBD1. Trimming cost V 7 bases and J 5 bases; bases outside gene matches: 9. Germline V gene lookup returns CDR1 MNHEY and CDR2 SVGAGI. The CDR3 length is 14 residues. The CDR3 nucleotides are TGTGCCAGCACTTCAGGGGGCTTCTGGTATGGCTACACCTTC. This sequence encodes CASTSGGFWYGYTF.

The chain couples TRBV12-3 or TRBV12-4 to TRBJ1-1; tentative D call: TRBD1 (6 bases). The CDR3 has 13 amino acids. V gave up 6 bases and J gave up 1 base, with 9 bases separating them. For the CDR3, the DNA is TGTGCCAGCAGCCGGGGACAGAACACTGAAGCTTTCTTT. It specifies CASSRGQNTEAFF.

The chain couples TRBV11-2 to TRBJ1-1, with 10 bases aligning to TRBD1. The CDR3 consists of 13 residues. Germline CDR1 and CDR2: SGHAT and FQNNGV. The J segment lost 11 bases and the V segment lost 6 bases, leaving 9 bases of the junction unmatched. The DNA for the CDR3 is TGTGCCAGCAGTCCGACGCAGGGACAGGGGGCTTTCTTT. Translated: CASSPTQGQGAFF.

The chain combines TRBV6-1 with TRBJ1-2, with D maybe TRBD1 (5 bases). The CDR3 has 14 amino acids. The V end lost 2 bases, the J end lost 5 bases, and 12 bases lay between the germline ends. Per the germline V gene, CDR1 is MNHNS and CDR2 is SASEGT. CDR3 in amino acids: CASSEYPGVYGYTF. The CDR3 DNA sequence: TGTGCCAGCAGTGAATATCCGGGGGTGTATGGCTACACCTTC.

The chain couples TRBV16 to TRBJ1-5; no firm D call. The CDR3 extends over 14 amino acids. Trimming left V 4 bases short and J 5 bases short, with 12 bases between. In germline, CDR1 is KGHSY, CDR2 FQNENV. The CDR3: CASSLRASDQPQHF. Written as DNA, the CDR3 is TGTGCCAGCAGCCTGCGGGCGTCAGATCAGCCCCAGCATTTT.

The chain links TRBV15 to TRBJ1-6; no definite D call. This CDR3 has 15 residues. The V and J ends lost 5 bases and 0 bases respectively, with 8 bases between them. Germline lookup yields CDR1 LNHNV and CDR2 YYDKDF (reference sequence). The CDR3 here is CATSPQSSYNSPLHF. DNA for the CDR3: TGTGCCACCAGCCCACAAAGCTCCTATAATTCACCCCTCCACTTT.

V gene TRBV18 combines with J gene TRBJ2-5, with 8 bases that match TRBD2. J lost 4 bases, V lost 0 bases, and 4 bases had no gene match. The CDR3 length is 15 residues. Germline-derived CDR1 and CDR2 are KGHSH and LQKENI. This CDR3 is CASSPPSGSPETQYF. In DNA, the CDR3 is TGTGCCAGCTCACCACCCAGCGGGAGCCCAGAGACCCAGTACTTC.

The rearrangement uses TRBV7-3 and TRBJ1-1, with 10 bases that match TRBD1. Germline lookup yields CDR1 SGHTA and CDR2 FQGTGA. Unmatched junction bases numbered 8, after V lost 5 bases and J lost 11 bases. This CDR3 has 13 residues. Here the CDR3 DNA reads TGTGCCAGCAGCCTCCGACAGGGGGCACGGGCTTTCTTT. It translates to CASSLRQGARAFF.

The V and J genes are TRBV9 and TRBJ2-7; D is unresolved. V was trimmed by 0 bases and J by 6 bases, leaving 13 bases between them. The germline V gene has CDR1 SGDLS and CDR2 YYNGEE. This CDR3 comprises 14 residues. For the CDR3, the DNA is TGTGCCAGCAGCGTAGGAACCGGGTCGGTCGAGCAGTACTTC. This encodes CASSVGTGSVEQYF.

The rearrangement joins TRBV7-9 to TRBJ2-2; 9 bases are shared with TRBD2. Unmatched junction bases numbered 9, after V lost 2 bases and J lost 5 bases. This CDR3 region has 17 residues. The V gene's germline CDR1 is SEHNR and CDR2 FQNEAQ (reference sequence). CDR3: CASSLQGGRGGTGELFF. The CDR3 nucleotides are TGTGCCAGCAGCTTACAGGGCGGGAGGGGCGGAACCGGGGAGCTGTTTTTT.

This clone was seen once. The same CDR3 is also encoded by other DNA sequences in this sample. The chain has TRBV2 and TRBJ1-2; perhaps TRBD1 as D (5 bases). Deletions cut 3 bases from V and 4 bases from J, with 6 bases between. Germline V gene data show CDR1 as SNHLY and CDR2 as FYNNEI. The CDR3 is 12 residues long. The chain's CDR3 is CASSEGGYGYTF. The CDR3 DNA reads TGTGCCAGCAGTGAGGGGGGCTATGGCTACACCTTC.

The chain combines TRBV2 with TRBJ1-6, with 7 bases matching TRBD1. CDR1 and CDR2 from the germline V gene are SNHLY and FYNNEI. The CDR3 is 13 residues long. V was pared by 3 bases and J by 7 bases, with 0 bases of the junction left unmatched. Here the CDR3 reads CASSDRGNSPLHF. The CDR3 DNA follows: TGTGCCAGCAGTGACAGGGGGAATTCACCCCTCCACTTT.

V and J are TRBV27 and TRBJ1-2; TRBD1 aligns across 7 bases. The germline V gene has CDR1 MNHEY and CDR2 SMNVEV (reference sequence). This CDR3 is built from 12 residues. Trimming at V came to 8 bases and at J to 4 bases, leaving 4 bases not matched to a gene. The CDR3 DNA reads TGTGCCAGCCATGCAGGGGGCTATGGCTACACCTTC. Translation gives CASHAGGYGYTF.

This clone was detected a few times. This chain joins TRBV11-2 and TRBJ2-6; 10 bases fit TRBD2. CDR1 is SGHAT and CDR2 is FQNNGV in the germline V gene. V was pared by 4 bases and J by 1 base, with 10 bases of the junction left unmatched. The CDR3 has 19 residues. The CDR3 reads CASSSPRASGSSGANVLTF. CDR3 bases: TGTGCCAGCAGCTCCCCGCGGGCTAGCGGGAGTTCTGGGGCCAACGTCCTGACTTTC.

V and J are TRBV6-1 and TRBJ2-7; 9 positions match TRBD1. This CDR3 region has 19 residues. J gave up 3 bases and V 2 bases, and 17 bases lay outside the gene matches. The germline V gene encodes CDR1 MNHNS and CDR2 SASEGT. The DNA of the CDR3 is TGTGCCAGCAGTGAAAGGGACCCCCCGGGACAGGGCTATTTCTACGAGCAGTACTTC. Protein: CASSERDPPGQGYFYEQYF.

The rearrangement joins TRBV7-9 to TRBJ2-3; perhaps TRBD2 as D (5 bases). Germline CDR1 reads SEHNR; CDR2 reads FQNEAQ (reference sequence). V was clipped by 5 bases and J by 0 bases, with 12 bases between them. The CDR3 consists of 15 residues. The CDR3 region is CASSPGLSSTDTQYF. CDR3 DNA: TGTGCCAGCAGCCCCGGACTGTCTAGCACAGATACGCAGTATTTT.

The chain uses TRBV7-9 and TRBJ2-3; 7 bases are shared with TRBD2. Germline V gives CDR1 SEHNR, CDR2 FQNEAQ (reference sequence). This CDR3 spans 17 amino acids. V dropped 4 bases and J dropped 1; count of bases not matched to a gene: 11. The CDR3 DNA is TGTGCCAGCAGCTCCGGGTCTGAGGGGAGGGGCACAGATACGCAGTATTTT. Translating gives CASSSGSEGRGTDTQYF.